Listed below are T cell receptor beta chains from one sample, sequenced in a study of shared clonotypes between healthy human individuals. Only in-frame clones appear in the TCRdb table, and some are missing; sequencing was by immunoSEQ multiplex PCR. This table holds about 490,000 clones, 76% found once. The sample comprised PBMCs. The source is a middle-aged woman in good health. Some clones in this sample may be carry-over from other donors' samples. CDR3s include the opening cysteine and the closing phenylalanine or tryptophan. Each record gives: V gene, D gene, clone size, J gene, CDR3 DNA, CDR3 protein. A D gene is named only where the DNA matches it firmly. Only some rows state a clone size, as once, few, many or a class for expanded clones.

TRBV6-6,.,.,TRBJ1-2,TGTGCCAGCAGTTACCTTCCCCAGAACTATGGCTACACCTTC,CASSYLPQNYGYTF
TRBV7-9,.,few,TRBJ1-3,TGTGCCAGCAGCTTAGCCAGCATGAGCTCTGGAAACACCATATATTTT,CASSLASMSSGNTIYF
TRBV6-1,.,.,TRBJ2-7,TGTGCCAGCAGTGCGACGGTTCAATACGAGCAGTACTTC,CASSATVQYEQYF
TRBV28,TRBD2,.,TRBJ2-7,TGTGCCAGCAGTTTACCCGGACTAGCGGGGAGCTCCTACGAGCAGTACTTC,CASSLPGLAGSSYEQYF
TRBV19,TRBD1,.,TRBJ1-2,TGTGCCAGTAGTATGGGACAGGGGGCTGGCTACACCTTC,CASSMGQGAGYTF
TRBV7-7,.,.,TRBJ1-5,TGTGCCAGCAGCCCAAGTCTCCATCAGCCCCAGCATTTT,CASSPSLHQPQHF
TRBV4-2,.,.,TRBJ1-2,TGTGCCAGCAGAACCTTGAACTCAGGGGTTGGCTACACCTTC,CASRTLNSGVGYTF
TRBV30,TRBD1,.,TRBJ1-3,TGTGCCTGGAGTGTAGGGACAGCTGGAAACACCATATATTTT,CAWSVGTAGNTIYF
TRBV6-1,.,.,TRBJ2-7,TGTGCCAGCAGTGAATGGGCGGGCCTGGACGAGCAGTACTTC,CASSEWAGLDEQYF
TRBV15,.,.,TRBJ2-1,TGTGCCACCAGCCGAGGGACACGCACCCTCCCCGAGCAGTTCTTC,CATSRGTRTLPEQFF
TRBV30,.,.,TRBJ2-4,TGTGCCTGGACCCCGTCCATCGACAGGTTTGGGGGCCAAAACATTCAGTACTTC,CAWTPSIDRFGGQNIQYF
TRBV4-3,.,.,TRBJ1-4,TGCGCCAGCAGCCAAGATTATGAGGGATGGAAGGGCGGTGAAAAACTGTTTTTT,CASSQDYEGWKGGEKLFF
TRBV30,.,.,TRBJ1-2,TGTGCCTGGCGGGGAGGGGACTATGGCTACACCTTC,CAWRGGDYGYTF
TRBV6-6,.,.,TRBJ2-4,TGTGCCAGCAGTTACGGGGGGGCAATGGCCAAAAACATTCAGTACTTC,CASSYGGAMAKNIQYF
TRBV19,.,.,TRBJ2-7,TGTGCCAGTAGTATACAGGGTCACTCCTACGAGCAGTACTTC,CASSIQGHSYEQYF
TRBV6-6,TRBD1,.,TRBJ1-5,TGTGCCAGCATCGACGGACAGGGATGGGATCAGCCCCAGCATTTT,CASIDGQGWDQPQHF
TRBV2,TRBD2,.,TRBJ2-5,TGTGCCAGCCTAGCGGGAGGTCAAGAGACCCAGTACTTC,CASLAGGQETQYF
TRBV10-3,.,.,TRBJ1-1,TGTGCCATCAGTGGGGGGAACACTGAAGCTTTCTTT,CAISGGNTEAFF
TRBV18,.,.,TRBJ2-6,TGTGCCAGCTCACCACAGTCTGGGGCCAACGTCCTGACTTTC,CASSPQSGANVLTF
TRBV11-2,TRBD1,few,TRBJ1-2,TGTGCCAGCAGCCGGGACAGGGGGCAAGTCTACACCTTC,CASSRDRGQVYTF
TRBV5-1,.,.,TRBJ1-2,TGCGCCAGCAGCTTGGAAGGGAGGGATGGCTACACCTTC,CASSLEGRDGYTF
TRBV5-1,TRBD1,.,TRBJ1-1,TGCGCCAGCAGCTTGGGACAGGGGGCTATGAACACTGAAGCTTTCTTT,CASSLGQGAMNTEAFF
TRBV9,.,few,TRBJ2-3,TGTGCCAGCAGCGGTGCTAGCACAGATACGCAGTATTTT,CASSGASTDTQYF
TRBV5-1,TRBD2,.,TRBJ2-7,TGCGCCAGCAGCTTGGAAAGGACTAGCGGGTACGAGCAGTACTTC,CASSLERTSGYEQYF
TRBV30,.,many,TRBJ1-2,TGTGCCTGGAGTGCGGGGGGCGATTATGGCTACACCTTC,CAWSAGGDYGYTF
TRBV19,TRBD1,.,TRBJ1-2,TGTGCCAGTAGTATAACGACAGGGACTACTAACTATGGCTACACCTTC,CASSITTGTTNYGYTF
TRBV7-2,.,.,TRBJ2-7,TGTGCCAGCAGCTTAGAAGCCACGGGCATCTACGAGCAGTACTTC,CASSLEATGIYEQYF
TRBV11-2,.,.,TRBJ2-1,TGTGCCAGCAGCTTAGCTGGCCTAGCGAACGAGCAGTTCTTC,CASSLAGLANEQFF
TRBV19,.,.,TRBJ2-1,TGTGCCAGTAGTCCCCGGACTGGAAGAAGCTCCTACAATGAGCAGTTCTTC,CASSPRTGRSSYNEQFF
TRBV27,TRBD2,.,TRBJ2-7,TGTGCCAGCAGTTTTGCGGGGGAGAGGTACGAGCAGTACTTC,CASSFAGERYEQYF
TRBV10-1,TRBD1,.,TRBJ2-1,TGCGCCAGCAGTGAGTCAGGGACAGGGCGGTACAATGAGCAGTTCTTC,CASSESGTGRYNEQFF
TRBV28,.,once,TRBJ2-7,TGTGCCAGCAGTTTACTGCGCGAGCAGTACTTC,CASSLLREQYF
TRBV9,.,.,TRBJ1-3,TGTGCCAGCAGCGTAGCTACGGCCTCCGCCGGGGGCTCTGGAAACACCATATATTTT,CASSVATASAGGSGNTIYF
TRBV30,TRBD2,.,TRBJ2-7,TGTGCCTGGAGCCCTTTGAATGGGGAGGGCCGGGGCGAGCAGTACTTC,CAWSPLNGEGRGEQYF
TRBV7-9,TRBD1,.,TRBJ2-1,TGTGCCAGCAGCTTTGATTGGAGAGGACAGGGGGCCAATGAGCAGTTCTTC,CASSFDWRGQGANEQFF
TRBV19,.,few,TRBJ1-2,TGTGCCAGTAGTATGACCGGCGGGGCCTATGGCTACACCTTC,CASSMTGGAYGYTF